This T cell receptor beta chain was identified in a study of response to subunit inactivated influenza vaccine. The table lists this clonotype with a few counts. TCRdb independently ran MiXCR on the RT-PCR reads; one entry per CDR3 protein. Of 710,000 or so distinct CDR3 sequences detected, less than 20% appear once; the ten largest clones hold around a tenth. Trimming pared 2 bases from V and 7 bases from J, leaving 9 bases between. Per germline, CDR1 LGHDT and CDR2 YNNKEL (reference sequence). This CDR3 is 14 amino acids long. This TCR derives from a man between 45 and 60 years old who received an inactivated influenza vaccine. This specimen consisted of PBMCs from blood, obtained 12 days after vaccination. The gene calls are TRBV3-1 and TRBJ1-6; possibly TRBD1 for D (6 bases). The CDR3 DNA sequence: TGTGCCAGCAGCCAAACAGGGATGAATTCACCCCTCCACTTT. This translates into CASSQTGMNSPLHF.